What follows is one T cell receptor beta chain and its context. The antigen is undetermined. CDR3 length: 15 amino acids. V lost 3 bases and J lost 2, with 14 bases in between. From germline, CDR1 is DFQATT and CDR2 SNEGSKA (reference sequence). This sample was taken from a study of Ad26.COV2.S vaccination and SARS-CoV-2 variants. Overall study findings and caveats: The breadth of spike-specific CD8+ and CD4+ T cell responses after vaccination was reportedly substantial. Vaccinated individuals (as opposed to placebo recipients) had higher spike-specific TCR breadth. Recipients of either vaccine or placebo displayed similar breadth of non-spike TCRs.

Generated by immunoSEQ multiplex PCR, the TCRdb table keeps only in-frame clones and is missing some. The data contain some 190,000 clones, approximately 88% of them seen just once; the ten biggest clones take up about 5.5%. The origin of this receptor is a human donor who had recovered from COVID-19. The material was peripheral blood, obtained after recovery from COVID-19. This sequence joins TRBV20-1 and TRBJ1-5, with a weak D call TRBD1 (5 bases). This CDR3 reads CSASGLQEGNQPQHF. CDR3 coding DNA: TGCAGTGCTAGTGGCCTACAGGAGGGCAATCAGCCCCAGCATTTT.